This T cell receptor (beta chain) was sequenced in a study of blood T cell repertoires in COVID-19. Study context: There were acute and convalescent COVID-19 samples, and they came from the United States, Italy and Spain. T cells, B-cell-depleted T cells, or PBMCs provided the cDNA or gDNA that served as material.

In the original workflow: By means of reference gene primer amplification, nucleated cell counts were estimated. Only in-frame clones appear in the TCRdb table, and some are missing; sequencing was by immunoSEQ multiplex PCR. V and J calls and clone size are copied from that table; D and trimming were computed from the DNA. The table records about 480,000 clones, 85% to 90% of them present only once. Deletions cut 6 bases from V and 4 bases from J, with 15 bases between. In germline, CDR1 is LNHDA, CDR2 SQIVND (reference sequence). CDR3 length: 14 amino acids. The sample was PBMCs or T cells enriched from blood (not recorded which). The source is a woman in her thirties or forties who had recovered from COVID-19. This sequence joins TRBV19 and TRBJ1-2; D might be TRBD1 (5 bases). The CDR3 nucleotides are TGTGCCAGTAGGGGGGGACGACTCATCTATGGCTACACCTTC. The encoded protein is CASRGGRLIYGYTF.